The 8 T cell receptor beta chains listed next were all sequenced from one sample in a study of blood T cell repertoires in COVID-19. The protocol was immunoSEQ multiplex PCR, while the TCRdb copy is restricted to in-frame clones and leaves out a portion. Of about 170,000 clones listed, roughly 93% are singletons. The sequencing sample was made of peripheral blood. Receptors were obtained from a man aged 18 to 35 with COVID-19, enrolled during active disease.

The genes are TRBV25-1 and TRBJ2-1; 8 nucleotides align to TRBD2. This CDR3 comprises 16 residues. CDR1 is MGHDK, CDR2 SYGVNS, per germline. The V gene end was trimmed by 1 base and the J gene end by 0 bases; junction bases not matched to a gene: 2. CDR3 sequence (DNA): TGTGCCAGCAGTGAATCCAGCGGGAGCTCCTACAATGAGCAGTTCTTC. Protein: CASSESSGSSYNEQFF.

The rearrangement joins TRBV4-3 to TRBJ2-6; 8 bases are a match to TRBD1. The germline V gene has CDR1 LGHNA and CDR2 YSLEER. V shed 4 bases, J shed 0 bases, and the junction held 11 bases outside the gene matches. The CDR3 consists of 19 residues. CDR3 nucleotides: TGCGCCAGCAGCCCGTACAGGGGGGATTTTCGCTCTGGGGCCAACGTCCTGACTTTC. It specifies CASSPYRGDFRSGANVLTF.

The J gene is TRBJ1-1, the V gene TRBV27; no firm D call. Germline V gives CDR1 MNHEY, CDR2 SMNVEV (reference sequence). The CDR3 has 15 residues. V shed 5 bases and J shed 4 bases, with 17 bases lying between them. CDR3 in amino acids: CASSPRRGSFTEAFF. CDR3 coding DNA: TGTGCCAGCAGTCCCCGGAGAGGTAGCTTCACTGAAGCTTTCTTT.

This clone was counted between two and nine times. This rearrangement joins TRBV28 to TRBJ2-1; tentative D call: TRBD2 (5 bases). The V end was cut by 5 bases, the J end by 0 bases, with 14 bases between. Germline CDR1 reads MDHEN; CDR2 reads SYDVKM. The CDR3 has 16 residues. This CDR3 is CASSPFMGSSYNEQFF. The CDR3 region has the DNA TGTGCCAGCAGTCCCTTTATGGGGAGCTCCTACAATGAGCAGTTCTTC.

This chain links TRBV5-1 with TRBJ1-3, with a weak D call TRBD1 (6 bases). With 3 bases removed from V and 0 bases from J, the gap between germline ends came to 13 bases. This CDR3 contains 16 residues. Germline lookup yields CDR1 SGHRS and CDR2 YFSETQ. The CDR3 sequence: CASSSGTQASGNTIYF. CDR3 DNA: TGCGCCAGCAGCTCCGGGACACAAGCCTCTGGAAACACCATATATTTT.

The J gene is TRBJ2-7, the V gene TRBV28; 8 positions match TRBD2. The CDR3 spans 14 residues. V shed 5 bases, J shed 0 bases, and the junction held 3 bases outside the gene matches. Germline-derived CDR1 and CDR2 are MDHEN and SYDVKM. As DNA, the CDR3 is TGTGCCAGCAGTCCCAGCGGGAGCTCCTACGAGCAGTACTTC. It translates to CASSPSGSSYEQYF.

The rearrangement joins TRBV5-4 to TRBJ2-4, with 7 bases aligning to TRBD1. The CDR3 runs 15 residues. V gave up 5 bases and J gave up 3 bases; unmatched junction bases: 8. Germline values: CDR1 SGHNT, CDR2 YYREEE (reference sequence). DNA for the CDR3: TGTGCCAGCAGTACCACAGGGGTAGGCAAAAACATTCAGTACTTC. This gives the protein CASSTTGVGKNIQYF.

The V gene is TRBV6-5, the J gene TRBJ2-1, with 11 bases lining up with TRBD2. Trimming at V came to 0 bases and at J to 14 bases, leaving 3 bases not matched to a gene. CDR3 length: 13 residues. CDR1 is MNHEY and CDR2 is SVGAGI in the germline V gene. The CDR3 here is CASSYSSSGREFF. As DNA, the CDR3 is TGTGCCAGCAGTTACTCGAGTAGCGGGAGGGAGTTCTTC.